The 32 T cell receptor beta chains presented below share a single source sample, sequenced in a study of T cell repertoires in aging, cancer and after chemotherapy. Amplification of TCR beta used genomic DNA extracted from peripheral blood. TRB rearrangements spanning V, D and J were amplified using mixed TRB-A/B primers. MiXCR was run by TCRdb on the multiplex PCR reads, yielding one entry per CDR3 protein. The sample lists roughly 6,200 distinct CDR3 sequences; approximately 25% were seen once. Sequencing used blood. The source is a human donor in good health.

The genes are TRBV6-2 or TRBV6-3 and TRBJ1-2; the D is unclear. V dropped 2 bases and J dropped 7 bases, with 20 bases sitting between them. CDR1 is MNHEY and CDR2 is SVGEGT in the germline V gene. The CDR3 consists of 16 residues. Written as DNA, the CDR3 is TGTGCCAGCAGTTACAGGCTCGGGCAATTAGTCCCTGGCTACACCTTC. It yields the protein CASSYRLGQLVPGYTF.

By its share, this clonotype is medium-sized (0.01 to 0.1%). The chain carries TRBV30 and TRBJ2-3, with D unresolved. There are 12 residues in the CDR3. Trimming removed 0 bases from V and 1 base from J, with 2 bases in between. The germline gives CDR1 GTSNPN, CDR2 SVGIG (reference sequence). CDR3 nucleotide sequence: TGTGCCTGGAGTGTCGGCACAGATACGCAGTATTTT. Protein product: CAWSVGTDTQYF.

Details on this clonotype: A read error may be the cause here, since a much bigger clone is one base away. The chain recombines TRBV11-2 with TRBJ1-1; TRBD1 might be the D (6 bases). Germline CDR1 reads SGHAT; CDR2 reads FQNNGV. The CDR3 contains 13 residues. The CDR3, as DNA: TGTGTCAGCAGCTTAGAACAGGGCACTGAAGCTTTCTTT. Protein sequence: CVSSLEQGTEAFF. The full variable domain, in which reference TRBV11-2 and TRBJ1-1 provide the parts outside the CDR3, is EAGVAQSPRYKIIEKRQSVAFWCNPISGHATLYWYQQILGQGPKLLIQFQNNGVVDDSQLPKDRFSAERLKGVDSTLKIQPAKLEDSAVYLCVSSLEQGTEAFFGQGTRLTVV.

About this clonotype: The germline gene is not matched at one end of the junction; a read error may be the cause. DNA for the CDR3: TGTGCCAGCAGCTTAGCAGACAGGCTTTCCCTGGACTTC. Translating it yields CASSLADRLSLDF. The rearrangement uses TRBV7-6 and TRBJ2-4; TRBD1 is a possible D gene (6 bases). CDR1 SGHVS and CDR2 FNYEAQ come from the germline V gene. The CDR3 is 13 residues long.

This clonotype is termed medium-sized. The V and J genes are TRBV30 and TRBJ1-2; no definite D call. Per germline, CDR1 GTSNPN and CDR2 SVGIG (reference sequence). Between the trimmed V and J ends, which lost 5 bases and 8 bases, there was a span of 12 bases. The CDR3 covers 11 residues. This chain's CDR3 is CAWSEQAGYTF. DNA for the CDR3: TGTGCCTGGTCCGAACAAGCCGGCTACACCTTC. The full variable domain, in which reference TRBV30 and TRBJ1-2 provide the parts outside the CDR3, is SQTIHQWPATLVQPVGSPLSLECTVEGTSNPNLYWYRQAAGRGLQLLFYSVGIGQISSEVPQNLSASRPQDRQFILSSKKLLLSDSGFYLCAWSEQAGYTFGSGTRLTVV.

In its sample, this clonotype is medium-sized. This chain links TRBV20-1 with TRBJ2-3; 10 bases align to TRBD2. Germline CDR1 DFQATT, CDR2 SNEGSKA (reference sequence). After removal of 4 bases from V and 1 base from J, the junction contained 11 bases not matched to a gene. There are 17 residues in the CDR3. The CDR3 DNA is TGCAGTGCTATCCCCACATGGAGCGGGAGGGGCACAGATACGCAGTATTTT. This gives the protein CSAIPTWSGRGTDTQYF.

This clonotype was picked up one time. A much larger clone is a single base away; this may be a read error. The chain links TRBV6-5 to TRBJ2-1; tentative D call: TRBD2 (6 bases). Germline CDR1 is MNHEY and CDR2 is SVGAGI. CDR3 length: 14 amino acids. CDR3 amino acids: CAISESREDDEQFF. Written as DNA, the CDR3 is TGTGCCATCAGTGAGTCAAGGGAGGACGATGAGCAGTTCTTC.

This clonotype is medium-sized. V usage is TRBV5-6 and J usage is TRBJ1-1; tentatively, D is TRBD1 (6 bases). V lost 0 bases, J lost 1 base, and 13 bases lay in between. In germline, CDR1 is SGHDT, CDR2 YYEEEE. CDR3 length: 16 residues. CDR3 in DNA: TGTGCCAGCAGCTTGGAGGCAGGGGCGACGAACACTGAAGCTTTCTTT. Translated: CASSLEAGATNTEAFF. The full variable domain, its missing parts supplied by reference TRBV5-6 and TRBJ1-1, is DAGVTQSPTHLIKTRGQQVTLRCSPKSGHDTVSWYQQALGQGPQFIFQYYEEEERQRGNFPDRFSGHQFPNYSSELNVNALLLGDSALYLCASSLEAGATNTEAFFGQGTRLTVV.

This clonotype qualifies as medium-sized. The CDR3 bases are TGTGCCACCCACAATTCTGGGGCCAACGTCCTGACTTTC. Translated: CATHNSGANVLTF. J is TRBJ2-6 and V is TRBV11-3; D uncertain. Between the trimmed V and J ends, which lost 10 bases and 1 base, there was a span of 8 bases. The CDR3 loop spans 13 amino acids. Per germline, CDR1 SGHNT and CDR2 YENEEA.

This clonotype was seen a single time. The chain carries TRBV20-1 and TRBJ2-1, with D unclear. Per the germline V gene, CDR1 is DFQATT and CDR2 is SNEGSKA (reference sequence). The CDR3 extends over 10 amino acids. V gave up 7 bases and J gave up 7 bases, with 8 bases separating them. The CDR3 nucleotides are TGCAGTGTCGTAGGGAATGAGCAGTTCTTC. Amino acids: CSVVGNEQFF.

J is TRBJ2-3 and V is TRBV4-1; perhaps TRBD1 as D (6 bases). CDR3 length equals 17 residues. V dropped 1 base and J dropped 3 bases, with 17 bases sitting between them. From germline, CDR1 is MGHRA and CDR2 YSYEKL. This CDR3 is CASSQVRVKGVTDTQYF. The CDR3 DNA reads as TGCGCCAGCAGCCAAGTACGGGTTAAGGGGGTAACAGATACGCAGTATTTT.

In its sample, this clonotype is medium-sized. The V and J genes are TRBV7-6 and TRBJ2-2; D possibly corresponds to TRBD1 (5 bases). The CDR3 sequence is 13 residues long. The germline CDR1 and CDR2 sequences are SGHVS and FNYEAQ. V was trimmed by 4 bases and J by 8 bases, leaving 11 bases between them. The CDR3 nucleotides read TGTGCCAGCAGCTCTGACCGGACAGGGGAGCTGTTTTTT. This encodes CASSSDRTGELFF.

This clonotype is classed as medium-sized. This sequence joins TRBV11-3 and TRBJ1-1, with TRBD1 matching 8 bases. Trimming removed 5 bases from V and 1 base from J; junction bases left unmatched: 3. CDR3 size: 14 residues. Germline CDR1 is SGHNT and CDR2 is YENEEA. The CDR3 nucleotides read TGTGCCAGCAGCCAGGGGGCGCAGAACACTGAAGCTTTCTTT. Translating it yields CASSQGAQNTEAFF.

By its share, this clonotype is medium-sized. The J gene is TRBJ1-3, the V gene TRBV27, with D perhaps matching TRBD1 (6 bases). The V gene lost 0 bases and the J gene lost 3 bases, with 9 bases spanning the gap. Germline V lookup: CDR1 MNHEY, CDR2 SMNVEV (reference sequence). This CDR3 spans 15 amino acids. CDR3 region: CASSLSSGVGNTIYF. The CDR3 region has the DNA TGTGCCAGCAGTTTATCTTCAGGGGTTGGAAACACCATATATTTT.

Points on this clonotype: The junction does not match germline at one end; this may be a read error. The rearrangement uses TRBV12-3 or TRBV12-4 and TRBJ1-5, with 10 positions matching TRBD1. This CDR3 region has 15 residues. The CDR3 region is CASSLGTGENQHQHF. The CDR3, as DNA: TGTGCCAGCAGTTTGGGGACAGGGGAAAATCAGCACCAGCATTTT.

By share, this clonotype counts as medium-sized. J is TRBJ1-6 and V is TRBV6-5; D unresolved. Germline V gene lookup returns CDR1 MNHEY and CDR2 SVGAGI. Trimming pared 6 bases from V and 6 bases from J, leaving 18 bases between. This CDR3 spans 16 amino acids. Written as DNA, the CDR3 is TGTGCCAGCAGACGGTCCCTAAACAGCCTTAATTCACCCCTCCACTTT. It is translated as CASRRSLNSLNSPLHF.

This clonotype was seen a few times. Here the CDR3 reads CASSETGGDQPQHF. For the CDR3, the DNA is TGTGCCAGCAGCGAGACAGGGGGCGATCAGCCCCAGCATTTT. This chain connects TRBV25-1 to TRBJ1-5; 10 nucleotides align to TRBD1. The CDR3 spans 14 residues. Germline-derived CDR1 and CDR2 are MGHDK and SYGVNS. J gave up 5 bases and V 6 bases, and 4 bases lay outside the gene matches.

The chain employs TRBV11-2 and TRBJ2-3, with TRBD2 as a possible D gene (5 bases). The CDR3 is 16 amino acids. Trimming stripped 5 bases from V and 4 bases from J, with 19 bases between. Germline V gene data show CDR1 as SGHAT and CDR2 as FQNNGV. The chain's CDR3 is CASSQPGSGGADTQYF. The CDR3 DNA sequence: TGTGCCAGCAGCCAACCCGGGTCAGGAGGAGCAGATACGCAGTATTTT. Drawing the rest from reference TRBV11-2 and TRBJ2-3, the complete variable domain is EAGVAQSPRYKIIEKRQSVAFWCNPISGHATLYWYQQILGQGPKLLIQFQNNGVVDDSQLPKDRFSAERLKGVDSTLKIQPAKLEDSAVYLCASSQPGSGGADTQYFGPGTRLTVL.

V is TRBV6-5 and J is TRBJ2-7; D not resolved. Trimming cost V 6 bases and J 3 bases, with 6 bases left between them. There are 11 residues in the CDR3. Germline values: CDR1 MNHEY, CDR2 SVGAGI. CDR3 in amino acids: CASREGYEQYV. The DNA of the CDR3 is TGTGCCAGCAGGGAAGGCTACGAGCAGTACGTC.

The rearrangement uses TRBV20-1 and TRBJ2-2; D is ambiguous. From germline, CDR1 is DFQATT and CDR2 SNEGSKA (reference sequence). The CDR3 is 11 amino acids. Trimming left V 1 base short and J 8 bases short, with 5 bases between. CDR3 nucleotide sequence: TGCAGTGCTAGAGCCCAGGGGGAGCTGTTTTTT. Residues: CSARAQGELFF.

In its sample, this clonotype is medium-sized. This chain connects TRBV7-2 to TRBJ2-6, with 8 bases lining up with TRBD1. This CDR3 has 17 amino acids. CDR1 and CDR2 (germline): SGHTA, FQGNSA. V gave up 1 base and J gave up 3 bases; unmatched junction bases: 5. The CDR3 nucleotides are TGTGCCAGCAGCTTAGGCCAGGGGGCGCTTGGGGCCAACGTCCTGACTTTC. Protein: CASSLGQGALGANVLTF.

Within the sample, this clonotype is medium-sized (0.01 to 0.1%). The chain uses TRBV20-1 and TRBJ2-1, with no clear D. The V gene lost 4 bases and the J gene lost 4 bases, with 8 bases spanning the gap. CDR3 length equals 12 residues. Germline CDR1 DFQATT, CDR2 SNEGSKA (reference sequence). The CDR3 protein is CSATPPYNEQFF. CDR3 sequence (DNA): TGCAGTGCTACCCCCCCGTACAATGAGCAGTTCTTC.

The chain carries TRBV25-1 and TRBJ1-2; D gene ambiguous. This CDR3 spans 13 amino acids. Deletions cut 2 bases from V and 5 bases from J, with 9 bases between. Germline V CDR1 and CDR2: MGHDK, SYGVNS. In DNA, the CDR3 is TGTGCCAGCAGTGAAGGCCCGGGGTATGGCTACACCTTC. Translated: CASSEGPGYGYTF.

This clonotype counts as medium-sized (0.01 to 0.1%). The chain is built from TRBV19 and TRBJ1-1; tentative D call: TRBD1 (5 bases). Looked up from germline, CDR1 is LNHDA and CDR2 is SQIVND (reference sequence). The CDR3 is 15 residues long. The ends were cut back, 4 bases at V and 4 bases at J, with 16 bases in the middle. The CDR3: CASSSGADFGTEAFF. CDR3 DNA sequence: TGTGCCAGTAGTAGCGGGGCAGACTTTGGCACTGAAGCTTTCTTT.

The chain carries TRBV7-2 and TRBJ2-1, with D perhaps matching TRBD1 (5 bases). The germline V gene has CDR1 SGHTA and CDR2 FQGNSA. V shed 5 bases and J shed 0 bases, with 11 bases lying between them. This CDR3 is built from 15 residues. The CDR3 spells CASSLDKSSYNEQFF. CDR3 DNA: TGTGCCAGCAGCCTGGACAAGAGCTCCTACAATGAGCAGTTCTTC. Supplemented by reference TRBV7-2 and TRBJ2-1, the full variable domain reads GAGVSQSPSNKVTEKGKDVELRCDPISGHTALYWYRQSLGQGLEFLIYFQGNSAPDKSGLPSDRFSAERTGGSVSTLTIQRTQQEDSAVYLCASSLDKSSYNEQFFGPGTRLTVL.

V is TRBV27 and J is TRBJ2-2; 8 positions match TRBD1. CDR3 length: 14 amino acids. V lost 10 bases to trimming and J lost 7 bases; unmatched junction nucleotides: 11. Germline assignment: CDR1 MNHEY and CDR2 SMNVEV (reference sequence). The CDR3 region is CATLQGAWNGELFF. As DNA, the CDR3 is TGTGCCACCTTGCAGGGGGCTTGGAACGGGGAGCTGTTTTTT.

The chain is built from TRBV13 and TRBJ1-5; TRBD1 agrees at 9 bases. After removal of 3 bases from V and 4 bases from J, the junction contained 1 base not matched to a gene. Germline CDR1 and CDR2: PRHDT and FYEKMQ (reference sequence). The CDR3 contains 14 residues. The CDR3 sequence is CASSFGTGNQPQHF. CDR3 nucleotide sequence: TGTGCCAGCAGCTTTGGGACAGGGAATCAGCCCCAGCATTTT.

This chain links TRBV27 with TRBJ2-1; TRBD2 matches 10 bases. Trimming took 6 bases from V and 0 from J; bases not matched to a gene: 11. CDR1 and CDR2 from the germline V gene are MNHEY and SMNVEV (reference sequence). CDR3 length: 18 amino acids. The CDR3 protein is CASRPGLAHRSSYNEQFF. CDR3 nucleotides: TGTGCCAGCAGGCCGGGACTAGCGCACCGCAGCTCCTACAATGAGCAGTTCTTC.

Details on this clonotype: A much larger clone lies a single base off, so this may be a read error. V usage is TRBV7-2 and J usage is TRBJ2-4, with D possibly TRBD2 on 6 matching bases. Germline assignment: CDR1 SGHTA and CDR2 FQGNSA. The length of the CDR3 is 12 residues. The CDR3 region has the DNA TGTGCCAGCAACTTAGCTAGCGACATTCAGTACTTC. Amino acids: CASNLASDIQYF.

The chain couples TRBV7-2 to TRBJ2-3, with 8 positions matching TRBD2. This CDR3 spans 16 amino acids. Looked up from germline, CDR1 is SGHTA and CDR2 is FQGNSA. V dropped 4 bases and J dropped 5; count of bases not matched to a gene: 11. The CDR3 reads CASSSNRLARGDTQYF. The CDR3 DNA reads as TGTGCCAGCAGCTCCAACCGACTAGCGAGGGGAGATACGCAGTATTTT.

This CDR3 is CASSPGQVNTEAFF. The DNA of the CDR3 is TGCGCCAGCAGCCCGGGACAGGTGAACACTGAAGCTTTCTTT. The V and J genes are TRBV5-1 and TRBJ1-1, with 8 bases lining up with TRBD1. J lost 0 bases, V lost 4 bases, and 2 bases had no gene match. Germline-derived CDR1 and CDR2 are SGHRS and YFSETQ. This CDR3 is 14 amino acids long. The full variable domain, in which reference TRBV5-1 and TRBJ1-1 provide the parts outside the CDR3, is KAGVTQTPRYLIKTRGQQVTLSCSPISGHRSVSWYQQTPGQGLQFLFEYFSETQRNKGNFPGRFSGRQFSNSRSEMNVSTLELGDSALYLCASSPGQVNTEAFFGQGTRLTVV.

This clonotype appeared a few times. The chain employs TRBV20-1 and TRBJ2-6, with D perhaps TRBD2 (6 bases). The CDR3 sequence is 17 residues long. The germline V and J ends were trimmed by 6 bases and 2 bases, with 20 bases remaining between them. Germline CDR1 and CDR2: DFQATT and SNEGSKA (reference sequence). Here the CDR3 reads CSAPVLKEGPGANVLTF. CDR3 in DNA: TGCAGTGCCCCAGTCCTGAAGGAGGGACCTGGGGCCAACGTCCTGACTTTC.